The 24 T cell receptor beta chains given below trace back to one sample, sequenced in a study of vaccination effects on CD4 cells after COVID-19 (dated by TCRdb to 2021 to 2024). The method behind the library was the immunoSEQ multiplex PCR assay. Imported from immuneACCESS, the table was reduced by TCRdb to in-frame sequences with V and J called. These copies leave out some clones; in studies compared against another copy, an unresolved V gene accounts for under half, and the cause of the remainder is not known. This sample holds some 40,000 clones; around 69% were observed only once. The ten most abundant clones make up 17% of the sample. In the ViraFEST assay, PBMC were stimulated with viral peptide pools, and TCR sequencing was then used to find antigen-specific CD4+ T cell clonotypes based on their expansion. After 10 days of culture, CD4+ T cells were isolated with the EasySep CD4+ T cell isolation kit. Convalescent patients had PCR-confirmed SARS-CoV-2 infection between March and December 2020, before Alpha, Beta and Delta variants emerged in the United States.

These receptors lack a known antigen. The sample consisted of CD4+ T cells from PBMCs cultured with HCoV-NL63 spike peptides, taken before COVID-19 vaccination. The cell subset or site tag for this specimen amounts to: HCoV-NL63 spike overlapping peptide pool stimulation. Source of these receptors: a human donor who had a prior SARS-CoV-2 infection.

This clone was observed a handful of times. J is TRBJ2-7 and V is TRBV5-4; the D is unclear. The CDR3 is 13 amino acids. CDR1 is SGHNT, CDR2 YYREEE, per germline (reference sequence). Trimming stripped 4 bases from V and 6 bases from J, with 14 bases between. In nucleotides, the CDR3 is TGTGCCAGCAGCCACCCCTCCCGTTCCGAGCAGTACTTC. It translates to CASSHPSRSEQYF. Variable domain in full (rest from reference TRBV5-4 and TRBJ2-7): ETGVTQSPTHLIKTRGQQVTLRCSSQSGHNTVSWYQQALGQGPQFIFQYYREEENGRGNFPPRFSGLQFPNYSSELNVNALELDDSALYLCASSHPSRSEQYFGPGTRLTVT.

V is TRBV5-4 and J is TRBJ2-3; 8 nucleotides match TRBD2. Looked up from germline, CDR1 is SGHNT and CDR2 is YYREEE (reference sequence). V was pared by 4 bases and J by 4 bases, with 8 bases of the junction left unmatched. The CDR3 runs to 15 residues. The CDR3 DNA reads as TGTGCCAGCAGCGCTACACCGGGACTAGCAGATACGCAGTATTTT. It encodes CASSATPGLADTQYF.

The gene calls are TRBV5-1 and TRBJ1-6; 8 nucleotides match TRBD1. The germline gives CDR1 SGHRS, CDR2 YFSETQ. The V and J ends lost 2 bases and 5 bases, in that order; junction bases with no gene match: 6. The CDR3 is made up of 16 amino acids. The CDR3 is CASSLQGVTDNSPLHF. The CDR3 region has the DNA TGCGCCAGCAGCTTACAGGGGGTAACGGATAATTCACCCCTCCACTTT.

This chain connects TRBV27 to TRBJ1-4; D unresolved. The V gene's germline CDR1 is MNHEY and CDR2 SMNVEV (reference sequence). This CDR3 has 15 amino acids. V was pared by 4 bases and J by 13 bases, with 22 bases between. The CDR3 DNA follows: TGTGCCAGCAGTTCCGCGGGATTGGGATCCCTCGGACTGTTTTTT. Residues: CASSSAGLGSLGLFF.

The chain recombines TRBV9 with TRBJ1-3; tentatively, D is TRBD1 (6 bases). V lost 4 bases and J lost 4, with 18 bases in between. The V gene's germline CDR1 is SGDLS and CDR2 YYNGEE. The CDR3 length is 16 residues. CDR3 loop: CASSSHRDEKGNTIYF. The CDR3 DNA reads TGTGCCAGCAGCTCCCACAGGGACGAAAAAGGAAACACCATATATTTT.

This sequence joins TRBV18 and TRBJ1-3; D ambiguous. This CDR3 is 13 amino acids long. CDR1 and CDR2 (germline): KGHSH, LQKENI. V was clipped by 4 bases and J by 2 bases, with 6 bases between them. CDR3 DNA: TGTGCCAGCTCACGAGAAACTGGAAACACCATATATTTT. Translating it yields CASSRETGNTIYF.

This chain's CDR3 is CASSFYLSGDTGELFF. As DNA, the CDR3 is TGTGCCAGCAGCTTTTATCTCTCGGGAGACACCGGGGAGCTGTTTTTT. V usage is TRBV13 and J usage is TRBJ2-2; D is possibly TRBD2 (6 bases). Deletions cut 3 bases from V and 3 bases from J, with 14 bases between. The CDR3 length is 16 residues. The V gene's germline CDR1 is PRHDT and CDR2 FYEKMQ (reference sequence).

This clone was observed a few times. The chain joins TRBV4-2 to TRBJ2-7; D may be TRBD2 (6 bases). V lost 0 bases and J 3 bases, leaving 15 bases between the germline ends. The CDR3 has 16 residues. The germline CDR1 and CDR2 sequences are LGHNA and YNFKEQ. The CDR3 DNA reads TGTGCCAGCAGCCAAGATCTAGTGGGGGGTCACTACGAGCAGTACTTC. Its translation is CASSQDLVGGHYEQYF.

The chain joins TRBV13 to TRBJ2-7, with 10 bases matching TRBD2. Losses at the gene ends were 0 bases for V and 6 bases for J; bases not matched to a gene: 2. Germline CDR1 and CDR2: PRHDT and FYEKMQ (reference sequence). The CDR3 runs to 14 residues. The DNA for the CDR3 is TGTGCCAGCAGCTTAGGCCTAGCGGGAGCCGAGCAGTACTTC. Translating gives CASSLGLAGAEQYF. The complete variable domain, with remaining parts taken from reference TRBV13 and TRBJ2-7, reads AAGVIQSPRHLIKEKRETATLKCYPIPRHDTVYWYQQGPGQDPQFLISFYEKMQSDKGSIPDRFSAQQFSDYHSELNMSSLELGDSALYFCASSLGLAGAEQYFGPGTRLTVT.

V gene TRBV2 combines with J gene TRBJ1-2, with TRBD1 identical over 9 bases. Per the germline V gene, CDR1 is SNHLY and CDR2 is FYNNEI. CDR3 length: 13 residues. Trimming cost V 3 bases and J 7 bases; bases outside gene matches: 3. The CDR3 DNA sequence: TGTGCCAGCAGTGACAGGACAGGGGTTGGCTACACCTTC. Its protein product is CASSDRTGVGYTF.

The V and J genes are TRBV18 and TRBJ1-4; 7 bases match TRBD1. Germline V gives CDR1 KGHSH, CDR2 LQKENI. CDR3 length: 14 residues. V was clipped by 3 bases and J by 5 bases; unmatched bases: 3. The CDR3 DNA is TGTGCCAGCTCACCGGGACAGATAAATGAAAAACTGTTTTTT. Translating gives CASSPGQINEKLFF.

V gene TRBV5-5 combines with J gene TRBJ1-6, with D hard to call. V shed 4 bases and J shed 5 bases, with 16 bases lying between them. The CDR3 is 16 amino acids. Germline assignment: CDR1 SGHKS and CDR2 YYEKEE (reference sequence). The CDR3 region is CASSEYSSINNSPLHF. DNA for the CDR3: TGTGCCAGCAGCGAATACAGCTCTATCAATAATTCACCCCTCCACTTT. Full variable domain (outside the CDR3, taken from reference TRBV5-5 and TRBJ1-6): DAGVTQSPTHLIKTRGQQVTLRCSPISGHKSVSWYQQVLGQGPQFIFQYYEKEERGRGNFPDRFSARQFPNYSSELNVNALLLGDSALYLCASSEYSSINNSPLHFGNGTRLTVT.

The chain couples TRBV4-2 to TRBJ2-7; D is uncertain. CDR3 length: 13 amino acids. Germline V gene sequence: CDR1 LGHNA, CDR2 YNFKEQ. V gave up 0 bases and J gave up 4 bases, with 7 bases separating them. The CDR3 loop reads CASSQDRRYEQYF. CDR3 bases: TGTGCCAGCAGCCAAGATAGGCGGTACGAGCAGTACTTC.

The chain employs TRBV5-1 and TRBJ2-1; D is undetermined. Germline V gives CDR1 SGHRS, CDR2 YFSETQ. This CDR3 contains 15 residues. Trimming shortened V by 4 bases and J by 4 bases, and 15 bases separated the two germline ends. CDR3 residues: CASSQTPDTYNEQFF. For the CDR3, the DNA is TGCGCCAGCAGCCAGACTCCAGACACTTACAATGAGCAGTTCTTC.

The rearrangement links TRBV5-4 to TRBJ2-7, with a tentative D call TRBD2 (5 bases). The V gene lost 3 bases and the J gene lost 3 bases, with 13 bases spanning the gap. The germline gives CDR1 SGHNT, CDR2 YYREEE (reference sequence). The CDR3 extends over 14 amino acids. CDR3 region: CASSSKGDGYEQYF. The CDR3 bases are TGTGCCAGCAGCTCAAAGGGAGATGGCTACGAGCAGTACTTC.

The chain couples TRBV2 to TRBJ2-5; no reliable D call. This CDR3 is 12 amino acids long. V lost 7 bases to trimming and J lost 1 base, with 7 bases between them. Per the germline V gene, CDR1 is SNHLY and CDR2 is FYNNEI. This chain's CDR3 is CASNAGQETQYF. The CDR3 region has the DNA TGTGCCAGCAATGCCGGCCAAGAGACCCAGTACTTC. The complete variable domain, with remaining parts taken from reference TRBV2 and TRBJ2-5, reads EPEVTQTPSHQVTQMGQEVILRCVPISNHLYFYWYRQILGQKVEFLVSFYNNEISEKSEIFDDQFSVERPDGSNFTLKIRSTKLEDSAMYFCASNAGQETQYFGPGTRLLVL.

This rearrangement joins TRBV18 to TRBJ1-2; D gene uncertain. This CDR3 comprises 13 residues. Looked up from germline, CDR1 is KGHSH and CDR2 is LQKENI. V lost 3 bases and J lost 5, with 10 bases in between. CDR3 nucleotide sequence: TGTGCCAGCTCACCGCCGGGTGGGTATGGCTACACCTTC. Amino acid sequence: CASSPPGGYGYTF. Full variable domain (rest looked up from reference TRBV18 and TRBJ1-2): NAGVMQNPRHLVRRRGQEARLRCSPMKGHSHVYWYRQLPEEGLKFMVYLQKENIIDESGMPKERFSAEFPKEGPSILRIQQVVRGDSAAYFCASSPPGGYGYTFGSGTRLTVV.

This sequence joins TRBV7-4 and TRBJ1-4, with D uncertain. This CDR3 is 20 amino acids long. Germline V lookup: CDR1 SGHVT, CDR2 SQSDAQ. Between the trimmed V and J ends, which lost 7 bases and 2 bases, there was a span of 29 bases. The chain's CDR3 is CASTVKELGYLSGTNEKLFF. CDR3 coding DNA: TGTGCCAGCACCGTCAAGGAACTAGGCTACCTCTCGGGGACTAATGAAAAACTGTTTTTT.

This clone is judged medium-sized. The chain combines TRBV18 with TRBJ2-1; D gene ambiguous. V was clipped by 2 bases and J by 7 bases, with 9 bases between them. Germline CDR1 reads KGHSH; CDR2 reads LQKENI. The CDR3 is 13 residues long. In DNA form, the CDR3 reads TGTGCCAGCTCACCAGCATCAAAGAATGAGCAGTTCTTC. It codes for CASSPASKNEQFF.

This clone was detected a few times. The CDR3 bases are TGTGCCAGCAGTCCGGACAGAAACTATGGCTACACCTTC. It yields the protein CASSPDRNYGYTF. The chain recombines TRBV5-4 with TRBJ1-2; D might be TRBD1 (6 bases). This CDR3 contains 13 residues. Trimming left V 5 bases short and J 2 bases short, with 10 bases between. Germline CDR1 reads SGHNT; CDR2 reads YYREEE (reference sequence).

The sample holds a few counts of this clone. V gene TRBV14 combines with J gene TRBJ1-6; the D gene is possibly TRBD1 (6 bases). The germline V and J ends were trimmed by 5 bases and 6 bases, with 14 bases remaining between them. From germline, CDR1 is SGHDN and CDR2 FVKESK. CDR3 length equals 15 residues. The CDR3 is CASSLRTAFNSPLHF. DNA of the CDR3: TGTGCCAGCAGCTTACGGACAGCCTTTAATTCACCCCTCCACTTT.

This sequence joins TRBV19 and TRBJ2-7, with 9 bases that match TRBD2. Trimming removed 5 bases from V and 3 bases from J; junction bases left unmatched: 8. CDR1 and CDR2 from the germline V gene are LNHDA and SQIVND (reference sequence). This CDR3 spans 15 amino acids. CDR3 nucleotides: TGTGCCAGTAGTTCATGGCGGGGGGGAAGCTACGAGCAGTACTTC. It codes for CASSSWRGGSYEQYF. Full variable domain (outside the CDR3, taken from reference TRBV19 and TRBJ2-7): DGGITQSPKYLFRKEGQNVTLSCEQNLNHDAMYWYRQDPGQGLRLIYYSQIVNDFQKGDIAEGYSVSREKKESFPLTVTSAQKNPTAFYLCASSSWRGGSYEQYFGPGTRLTVT.

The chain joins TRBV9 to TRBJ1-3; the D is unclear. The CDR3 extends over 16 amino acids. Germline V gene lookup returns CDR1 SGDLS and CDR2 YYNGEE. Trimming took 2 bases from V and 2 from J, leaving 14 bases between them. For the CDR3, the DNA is TGTGCCAGCAGCGTGGCCCCTCGGGTGGCTGGAAACACCATATATTTT. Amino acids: CASSVAPRVAGNTIYF.

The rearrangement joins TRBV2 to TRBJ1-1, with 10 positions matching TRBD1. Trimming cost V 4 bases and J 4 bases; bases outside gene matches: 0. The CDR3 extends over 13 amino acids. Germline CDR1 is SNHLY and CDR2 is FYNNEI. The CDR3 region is CASSGTGGTEAFF. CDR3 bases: TGTGCCAGCAGTGGGACAGGGGGCACTGAAGCTTTCTTT.